A selection of T cell receptor beta chains follows, all from one sample in a study of cytomegalovirus exposure and HLA in healthy donors. The repertoire was sequenced with immunoSEQ multiplex PCR; TCRdb's copy has only in-frame clones and lacks some. Of under 70,000 clones listed, approximately 67% were seen once; the top ten hold more than 2%. The sequenced sample was PBMCs. Receptor source: a woman in her 30s in good health and CMV-seronegative. Each CDR3 is given with its conserved first and last residue. A D gene is named only where the DNA matches it firmly. Part of the rows lack a size; the others show once, few, many or a class for expanded clones.

-	TRBJ1-5	TRBV9	-	TGTGCCAGCAGCGTAGACCGGGGGGGACGGTTCAATCAGCCCCAGCATTTT	CASSVDRGGRFNQPQHF
-	TRBJ2-5	TRBV7-9	-	TGTGCCAGCAGCTCACCACAGGAGTCCCAAGAGACCCAGTACTTC	CASSSPQESQETQYF
-	TRBJ2-5	TRBV6-6	few	TGTGCCAGCAGTCAATATCCAGAAGCCCAGTACTTC	CASSQYPEAQYF
-	TRBJ1-5	TRBV12-2	-	TGTGCAAGTCGCCCTCGTCGGGGAAATCAGCCCCAGCATTTT	CASRPRRGNQPQHF
-	TRBJ2-5	TRBV11-3	-	TGTGCCAGCAGCTTAGACCAGCGCCAAGAGACCCAGTACTTC	CASSLDQRQETQYF
TRBD2	TRBJ2-5	TRBV4-2	few	TGTGCCAGCAGCCAAGGGGGGGGACTATCCCGTTCGGAGACCCAGTACTTC	CASSQGGGLSRSETQYF
-	TRBJ2-1	TRBV25-1	once	TGTGCCAGCAGTGAGCTATCCTACAATGAGCAGTTCTTC	CASSELSYNEQFF
TRBD1	TRBJ2-1	TRBV10-3	-	TGTGCCATCAGTGAGCAGACAGGGGCTGAGCAGTTCTTC	CAISEQTGAEQFF
TRBD1	TRBJ2-2	TRBV2	-	TGTGCCAGCAGTCGACAGGGGCCCGGGGAGCTGTTTTTT	CASSRQGPGELFF
-	TRBJ1-2	TRBV5-4	-	TGTGCCAGCAGCTTGGACTTCTATGGCTACACCTTC	CASSLDFYGYTF
-	TRBJ2-1	TRBV5-1	-	TGCGCCAGCAGCTTAGGCCTAGAGCCCAATGAGCAGTTCTTC	CASSLGLEPNEQFF
TRBD1	TRBJ1-5	TRBV19	-	TGTGCCAGTAGTACCCACAGGGGGCTGCGCAATCAGCCCCAGCATTTT	CASSTHRGLRNQPQHF
-	TRBJ2-4	TRBV2	few	TGTGCCAGCAGTGAAGCCTCGGGTACCAAAAACATTCAGTACTTC	CASSEASGTKNIQYF
-	TRBJ1-4	TRBV5-1	-	TGCGCCAGCAGCTTGCAATCTTGGGGGGGTGAAAAACTGTTTTTT	CASSLQSWGGEKLFF
-	TRBJ1-2	TRBV11-2	-	TGTGCCAGCAGCTTAGATCTTCCAGCCATCGGGGGTGGCTACACCTTC	CASSLDLPAIGGGYTF
-	TRBJ2-7	TRBV4-1	few	TGCGCCAGCAGCCAAGAAGCGCAGGGGAACGAGCAGTACTTC	CASSQEAQGNEQYF
-	TRBJ2-3	TRBV5-1	few	TGCGCCAGCAGCACTCCCTGGGATACGCAGTATTTT	CASSTPWDTQYF
-	TRBJ2-3	TRBV7-2	-	TGTGCCAGCAGCTGGAGGGGACTGGGAGATACGCAGTATTTT	CASSWRGLGDTQYF
-	TRBJ2-2	TRBV6-6	-	TGTGCCAGCAGTTACTCGAGGCAGCCGAACACCGGGGAGCTGTTTTTT	CASSYSRQPNTGELFF
-	TRBJ2-3	TRBV28	-	TGTGCCAGCAGTGTAGCGGAAGCTAGCACAGATACGCAGTATTTT	CASSVAEASTDTQYF
-	TRBJ1-1	TRBV15	-	TGTGCCACCAGCAGACCATCGACGGTAAGCGGCACTGAAGCTTTCTTT	CATSRPSTVSGTEAFF
TRBD1	TRBJ2-4	TRBV28	-	TGTGCCAGCAGTTTCCCCCCGACAGGGGCCAAAAACATTCAGTACTTC	CASSFPPTGAKNIQYF
-	TRBJ1-3	TRBV6-1	-	TGTGCCAGCGCTGCAGGGGCCTCTGGAAACACCATATATTTT	CASAAGASGNTIYF
-	TRBJ1-2	TRBV6-1	-	TGTGCCAGCAGTGAAATGGGCTCCGGAGGCTATGGCTACACCTTC	CASSEMGSGGYGYTF
TRBD2	TRBJ2-5	TRBV2	-	TGTGCCAGCAGTGTTCAATCGACTAGCGGAGAGACCCAGTACTTC	CASSVQSTSGETQYF
-	TRBJ2-5	TRBV12-5	-	TGTGCTAGTGGCCTGAGCGGCACGGAGACCCAGTACTTC	CASGLSGTETQYF
-	TRBJ1-2	TRBV2	-	TGTGCCAGCAGTGAAGCGGCGGGGGTACGGGCCGTCGGCTACACCTTC	CASSEAAGVRAVGYTF
-	TRBJ1-2	TRBV19	-	TGTGCCAGTAGTCCGGGACAAGTTTATGGCTACACCTTC	CASSPGQVYGYTF
-	TRBJ2-7	TRBV5-1	-	TGCGCCAGCAGCCCCAGGGTGGGGGCGAACGAGCAGTACTTC	CASSPRVGANEQYF
TRBD1	TRBJ1-1	TRBV6-1	-	TGTGCCAGCATCTTAGGACAGGGAAGTACTGAAGCTTTCTTT	CASILGQGSTEAFF
TRBD1	TRBJ2-3	TRBV19	-	TGTGCCACCTGGGACAGGTTTAGCACAGATACGCAGTATTTT	CATWDRFSTDTQYF
TRBD2	TRBJ2-7	TRBV9	-	TGTGCCAGCAGCGTAGCCGGGGAGGGGTACGAGCAGTACTTC	CASSVAGEGYEQYF
TRBD1	TRBJ1-3	TRBV7-9	-	TGTGCCAGCAGTCGGGACAGGGGGGGAAACACCATATATTTT	CASSRDRGGNTIYF
-	TRBJ2-7	TRBV7-2	-	TGTGCCAGCAGTCCTGGGGGCAGCCTGTCCTACGAGCAGTACTTC	CASSPGGSLSYEQYF
TRBD1	TRBJ1-1	TRBV30	-	TGTGCCTGGACTCATGACAGGGGGCGGACTGAAGCTTTCTTT	CAWTHDRGRTEAFF
TRBD1	TRBJ1-6	TRBV6-5	few	TGTGCCAGCAGTCAGTTCGACAGGGGCAATTCACCCCTCCACTTT	CASSQFDRGNSPLHF
-	TRBJ1-2	TRBV7-2	few	TGTGCCAGCAGCTCCGGTCGGACAGCTGGCTACACCTTC	CASSSGRTAGYTF
-	TRBJ1-5	TRBV19	-	TGTGCCAGTAGTAGGTTTGGAGGGGATAGCAATCAGCCCCAGCATTTT	CASSRFGGDSNQPQHF
TRBD1	TRBJ1-4	TRBV19	-	TGTGCCAGTAGTCCCGACAGGGCCCGGGAAAAACTGTTTTTT	CASSPDRAREKLFF
TRBD1	TRBJ2-7	TRBV7-6	few	TGTGCCAGCAGCGGGACCGGGACAGGGCACCCGGGCGAGCAGTACTTC	CASSGTGTGHPGEQYF
-	TRBJ2-1	TRBV4-3	-	TGCGCCAGCAGCCAAGATCGGTGGACTATGGGCAATGAGCAGTTCTTC	CASSQDRWTMGNEQFF
TRBD2	TRBJ2-3	TRBV18	-	TGTGCCAGCTCACCGAGTGGGACTAAAGCTTCAGATACGCAGTATTTT	CASSPSGTKASDTQYF
-	TRBJ2-3	TRBV10-3	few	TGTGCCATCAGTGAGTCCATTGGGGGGGCGTCCCTTCTACGCGATACGCAGTATTTT	CAISESIGGASLLRDTQYF
TRBD1	TRBJ1-4	TRBV5-1	-	TGCGCCAGCAGCATCACAGGGGGCGCGGAAAAACTGTTTTTT	CASSITGGAEKLFF
TRBD2	TRBJ2-7	TRBV5-1	medium-sized	TGCGCCAGCAGCAAGACTAGCGGGGGGAAGAGTTTGTACGAGCAGTACTTC	CASSKTSGGKSLYEQYF
-	TRBJ2-2	TRBV6-5	-	TGTGCCACTAAAAAGATTCCTCCCACCGGGGAGCTGTTTTTT	CATKKIPPTGELFF
-	TRBJ1-3	TRBV14	-	TGTGCCAGCAGCCAAGGCACGGTAAACACCATATATTTT	CASSQGTVNTIYF
-	TRBJ1-2	TRBV19	-	TGTGCCAGTAGCATGACCCCGACTGAAGCCTATGGCTACACCTTC	CASSMTPTEAYGYTF
TRBD2	TRBJ2-5	TRBV4-2	-	TGTGCCAGCAGCTTGGGAGGGGCAGAGACCCAGTACTTC	CASSLGGAETQYF
TRBD1	TRBJ1-2	TRBV5-1	-	TGCGCCAGCAGAACAGGGGATTATGGCTACACCTTC	CASRTGDYGYTF
TRBD2	TRBJ2-1	TRBV19	-	TGTGCCAGCACAGTTACTAGCGGTTCCTACAATGAGCAGTTCTTC	CASTVTSGSYNEQFF
-	TRBJ2-2	TRBV9	-	TGTGCCAGCAGCCCCGGGAGTGGGTACACCGGGGAGCTGTTTTTT	CASSPGSGYTGELFF
-	TRBJ1-1	TRBV11-2	-	TGTGCCAGCAGCTCGGACAGAACCGAAGCTTTCTTT	CASSSDRTEAFF